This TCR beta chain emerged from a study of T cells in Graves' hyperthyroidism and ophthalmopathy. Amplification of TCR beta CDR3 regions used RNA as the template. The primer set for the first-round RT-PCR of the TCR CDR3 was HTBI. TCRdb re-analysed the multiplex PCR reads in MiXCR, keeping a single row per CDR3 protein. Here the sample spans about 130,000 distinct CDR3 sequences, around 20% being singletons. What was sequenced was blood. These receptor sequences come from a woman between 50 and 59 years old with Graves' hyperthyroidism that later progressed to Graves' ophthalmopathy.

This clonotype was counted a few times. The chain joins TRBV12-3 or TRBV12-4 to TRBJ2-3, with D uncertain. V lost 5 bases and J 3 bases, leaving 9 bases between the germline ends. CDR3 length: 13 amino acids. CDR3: CASSLLSTDTQYF. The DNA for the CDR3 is TGTGCCAGCAGTCTCCTAAGTACAGATACGCAGTATTTT.